These 3 T cell receptor beta chains share one sample of origin, sequenced in a study of molecular identifiers for immune sequencing clone quantification. TCRdb analysed the PCR reads with MiXCR anew, one entry per CDR3 protein. The data hold approximately 670,000 distinct CDR3 sequences, with around 20% observed a single time. Material: naive CD8+ T cells from blood, with Jurkat cell RNA spiked in. The subset here: FACS-sorted CD8+CD4-CCR7+CD45RA+ naive T cells. The receptor set was obtained from a human donor in good health. Some libraries in this study had Jurkat cell RNA spiked in.

A word on this clonotype: A read error may explain this, as a much larger clone is one base away. The CDR3 DNA follows: TGCGCCAGCAGCCCAGCGGTATACCAAGGGACCCAGTACTTC. It codes for CASSPAVYQGTQYF. V is TRBV4-1 and J is TRBJ2-5; D may be TRBD2 (5 bases). CDR1 and CDR2 from the germline V gene are MGHRA and YSYEKL. The CDR3 spans 14 residues.

At least ten counts were recorded for this clonotype. The chain is built from TRBV13 and TRBJ2-3; D possibly matches TRBD1 or TRBD2 (5 bases each). Per the germline V gene, CDR1 is PRHDT and CDR2 is FYEKMQ (reference sequence). The CDR3 is made up of 12 amino acids. V was clipped by 5 bases and J by 10 bases, with 13 bases between them. The CDR3 is CASSARDRAQYF. CDR3 DNA: TGTGCCAGCAGCGCGAGGGACCGGGCGCAGTATTTT.

Of note for this clonotype: A single base separates this from a much larger clone, so it may be a read error. The chain uses TRBV5-1 and TRBJ2-7; D is perhaps TRBD2 (6 bases). Germline CDR1 is SGHRS and CDR2 is YFSETQ. This CDR3 has 17 amino acids. V lost 0 bases to trimming and J lost 2 bases, with 18 bases between them. CDR3 protein: CASSLVPRDGGTYEQYF. The DNA of the CDR3 is TGCGCCAGCAGCTTGGTTCCCCGGGACGGGGGTACCTACGAGCAGTACTTC.